One sample yielded the 6 T cell receptor beta chains listed below, sequenced in a study of OX40 agonist ivuxolimab in advanced cancers. Sequencing used immunoSEQ multiplex PCR; TCRdb keeps in-frame clones, though not all of them. The sample lists approximately 74,000 clones; 90% were seen once. Here the sequenced sample was CD4+ or CD8+ T cells sorted from blood, taken in a trial of the OX40 agonist ivuxolimab. These receptors were obtained from an adult with an advanced solid tumor such as melanoma, head and neck, liver or kidney cancer.

This clone appeared a few times. This chain joins TRBV5-1 and TRBJ1-2; unclear D gene. The CDR3 is 13 residues long. Per germline, CDR1 SGHRS and CDR2 YFSETQ. Trimming cost V 2 bases and J 2 bases, with 7 bases left between them. CDR3 sequence (DNA): TGCGCCAGCAGCTTCCTGGGAAACTATGGCTACACCTTC. It is translated as CASSFLGNYGYTF.

The CDR3 coding sequence is TGTGCCAGCAGCTTGGCCGGAGGGGCCGCGAAGCCCCAGCATTTT. Its translation: CASSLAGGAAKPQHF. This chain links TRBV5-6 with TRBJ1-5; TRBD1 is a possible D gene (5 bases). The germline V and J ends were trimmed by 0 bases and 8 bases, with 15 bases remaining between them. The CDR3 is 15 residues long. The V gene's germline CDR1 is SGHDT and CDR2 YYEEEE.

The chain is built from TRBV6-5 and TRBJ2-5; TRBD2 matches 8 bases. The DNA matches TRBJ2-7 better at its end, which makes the J call doubtful. This CDR3 has 16 amino acids. The V gene's germline CDR1 is MNHEY and CDR2 SVGAGI. Written as DNA, the CDR3 is TGTGCCAGCAGTTACTCGACGTCTAGCGGGCCCTACGAGCAGTACTTC. Its translation is CASSYSTSSGPYEQYF.

This chain uses TRBV11-3 with TRBJ2-1; possibly TRBD2 for D (6 bases). Germline CDR1 reads SGHNT; CDR2 reads YENEEA. Trimming pared 5 bases from V and 6 bases from J, leaving 11 bases between. This CDR3 spans 13 amino acids. The CDR3 bases are TGTGCCAGCAGCGTACTGCGGGGCAATGAGCAGTTCTTC. Translated, it gives CASSVLRGNEQFF.

This clone was found once. The chain has TRBV18 and TRBJ1-6; TRBD1 agrees at 9 bases. This CDR3 has 16 amino acids. The germline V gene encodes CDR1 KGHSH and CDR2 LQKENI. With 3 bases clipped from V and 9 bases from J, the junction kept 9 bases outside the gene matches. The DNA for the CDR3 is TGTGCCAGCTCACCTCAGTCCCGGGACAGGGCTTCACCCCTCCACTTT. This encodes CASSPQSRDRASPLHF. Filled out from reference TRBV18 and TRBJ1-6, the complete variable domain reads NAGVMQNPRHLVRRRGQEARLRCSPMKGHSHVYWYRQLPEEGLKFMVYLQKENIIDESGMPKERFSAEFPKEGPSILRIQQVVRGDSAAYFCASSPQSRDRASPLHFGNGTRLTVT.

The V gene is TRBV9, the J gene TRBJ2-3; no firm D call. Trimming stripped 3 bases from V and 0 bases from J, with 5 bases between. Germline CDR1 reads SGDLS; CDR2 reads YYNGEE. This CDR3 has 13 amino acids. CDR3 loop: CASSASSTDTQYF. The CDR3, as DNA: TGTGCCAGCAGCGCCTCGAGCACAGATACGCAGTATTTT. The full variable domain, completed using reference TRBV9 and TRBJ2-3, is DSGVTQTPKHLITATGQRVTLRCSPRSGDLSVYWYQQSLDQGLQFLIQYYNGEERAKGNILERFSAQQFPDLHSELNLSSLELGDSALYFCASSASSTDTQYFGPGTRLTVL.